The 9 T cell receptor beta chains listed next were all sequenced from one sample in a study of blood T cell repertoires in COVID-19. Clones were read by immunoSEQ multiplex PCR, and TCRdb kept only the in-frame ones, dropping some. Of about 120,000 clones listed, approximately 78% are singletons. The specimen sequenced was peripheral blood. These receptors originate from a man aged 65 to 85 with acute or convalescent COVID-19.

This clone was counted a single time. The chain couples TRBV5-6 to TRBJ1-5; TRBD1 aligns across 9 bases. V lost 4 bases to trimming and J lost 15 bases; unmatched junction nucleotides: 5. Germline V gene sequence: CDR1 SGHDT, CDR2 YYEEEE. The CDR3 is made up of 11 amino acids. CDR3: CASSRDRAMHF. As DNA, the CDR3 is TGTGCCAGCAGCCGGGACAGGGCGATGCATTTT.

The CDR3 sequence is CASSSDRGNEKLFF. The CDR3 coding sequence is TGTGCCAGCTCATCAGACAGGGGTAATGAAAAACTGTTTTTT. The chain combines TRBV18 with TRBJ1-4, with 8 positions matching TRBD1. V was pared by 5 bases and J by 4 bases, with 3 bases of the junction left unmatched. This CDR3 has 14 residues. Germline V lookup: CDR1 KGHSH, CDR2 LQKENI. The variable domain in full, completed from reference TRBV18 and TRBJ1-4, reads NAGVMQNPRHLVRRRGQEARLRCSPMKGHSHVYWYRQLPEEGLKFMVYLQKENIIDESGMPKERFSAEFPKEGPSILRIQQVVRGDSAAYFCASSSDRGNEKLFFGSGTQLSVL.

This clone is a singleton in its sample. The chain combines TRBV19 with TRBJ2-1, with 12 bases fitting TRBD2. V dropped 3 bases and J dropped 7; count of bases not matched to a gene: 4. CDR1 LNHDA and CDR2 SQIVND come from the germline V gene (reference sequence). The CDR3 sequence is 15 residues long. The CDR3 is CASSMAGTSGNEQFF. The CDR3 nucleotides are TGTGCCAGTAGTATGGCCGGGACTAGCGGGAATGAGCAGTTCTTC.

This sequence joins TRBV10-1 and TRBJ1-1, with 9 bases lining up with TRBD1. This CDR3 spans 13 amino acids. Germline-derived CDR1 and CDR2 are WNHNN and SYGVQD (reference sequence). Losses at the gene ends were 6 bases for V and 6 bases for J; bases not matched to a gene: 5. CDR3 nucleotides: TGCGCCAGCAGCCGGGACAGGGTGGCTGAAGCTTTCTTT. It yields the protein CASSRDRVAEAFF.

This chain links TRBV3-1 (or the pseudogene TRBV3-2) with TRBJ1-3; no reliable D call. The V gene's germline CDR1 is LGHDT and CDR2 YNNKEL (reference sequence). This CDR3 is built from 15 residues. The V end was cut by 0 bases, the J end by 2 bases, with 8 bases between. CDR3 nucleotides: TGTGCCAGCAGCCAAGACCCCGCGGCTGGAAACACCATATATTTT. Translation gives CASSQDPAAGNTIYF.

J is TRBJ2-5 and V is TRBV5-5, with a possible D match to TRBD2 (7 bases). V was pared by 4 bases and J by 2 bases, with 12 bases between. This CDR3 is built from 14 residues. Germline-derived CDR1 and CDR2 are SGHKS and YYEKEE (reference sequence). The DNA of the CDR3 is TGTGCCAGCAGCCTGGGGGGGCTTCAAGAGACCCAGTACTTC. Amino acids: CASSLGGLQETQYF.

The chain links TRBV19 to TRBJ1-2; D perhaps matches TRBD1 (6 bases). Trimming pared 3 bases from V and 6 bases from J, leaving 8 bases between. The length of the CDR3 is 12 residues. Germline V lookup: CDR1 LNHDA, CDR2 SQIVND (reference sequence). The CDR3 nucleotides are TGTGCCAGTAGTATTGACAGGAATGGCTACACCTTC. This gives the protein CASSIDRNGYTF.

V gene TRBV7-9 combines with J gene TRBJ2-5; 9 nucleotides match TRBD1. This CDR3 region has 14 residues. V gave up 5 bases and J gave up 5 bases; unmatched junction bases: 6. Germline V lookup: CDR1 SEHNR, CDR2 FQNEAQ (reference sequence). The DNA of the CDR3 is TGTGCCAGCAGCGGGGGACAGGGAGGGGAGACCCAGTACTTC. It encodes CASSGGQGGETQYF.

This clone occurred once. The chain recombines TRBV10-1 with TRBJ2-1; TRBD2 matches 7 bases. Germline values: CDR1 WNHNN, CDR2 SYGVQD (reference sequence). The ends lost 4 bases at V and 3 bases at J; junction bases unmatched: 6. The CDR3 runs to 15 residues. The CDR3 nucleotides read TGCGCCAGCAGTGGGAGCGGGACGAACTACAATGAGCAGTTCTTC. Amino acid sequence: CASSGSGTNYNEQFF.